These 10 T cell receptor beta chains came from one sample sequenced in a study of blood T cell repertoires in COVID-19. Here immunoSEQ multiplex PCR was the method, and the copy in TCRdb shows in-frame clones only, minus some. The top ten hold less than 5% of the sample, which has some 360,000 clones, 89% seen once. Material for sequencing was peripheral blood. The receptors here all came from a woman aged 55-70 years with COVID-19, enrolled during active disease.

The chain couples TRBV19 to TRBJ1-6, with no clear D. The V end lost 3 bases, the J end lost 10 bases, and 13 bases lay between the germline ends. Germline loops: CDR1 LNHDA, CDR2 SQIVND (reference sequence). This CDR3 comprises 14 residues. The CDR3 loop reads CASSIIRESSPLHF. The CDR3 DNA sequence: TGTGCCAGTAGTATCATAAGGGAGTCATCACCCCTCCACTTT.

This sequence joins TRBV19 and TRBJ1-2, with a tentative D call TRBD1 (5 bases). From germline, CDR1 is LNHDA and CDR2 SQIVND (reference sequence). This CDR3 is 12 amino acids long. V was pared by 5 bases and J by 8 bases, with 12 bases between. CDR3 sequence: CASSSQGYGYTF. The DNA of the CDR3 is TGTGCCAGTAGTTCCCAGGGATACGGCTACACCTTC. The full variable domain, in which reference TRBV19 and TRBJ1-2 provide the parts outside the CDR3, is DGGITQSPKYLFRKEGQNVTLSCEQNLNHDAMYWYRQDPGQGLRLIYYSQIVNDFQKGDIAEGYSVSREKKESFPLTVTSAQKNPTAFYLCASSSQGYGYTFGSGTRLTVV.

As DNA, the CDR3 is TGTGCCAGCAGTCAAAGCGGGGGCGGCACAGATACGCAGTATTTT. As protein: CASSQSGGGTDTQYF. This chain connects TRBV6-2 or TRBV6-3 to TRBJ2-3, with 8 bases lining up with TRBD2. Germline lookup yields CDR1 MNHEY and CDR2 SVGEGT. V lost 5 bases to trimming and J lost 1 base; unmatched junction nucleotides: 5. The CDR3 is made up of 15 amino acids.

The chain joins TRBV5-1 to TRBJ1-1; 8 bases fit TRBD1. The trim removed 4 bases at V and 5 bases at J, leaving 7 bases unmatched. The CDR3 spans 14 residues. Germline V lookup: CDR1 SGHRS, CDR2 YFSETQ. The CDR3 DNA sequence: TGCGCCAGCAGCGCACCAACAGGGGGAACTGAAGCTTTCTTT. Protein: CASSAPTGGTEAFF.

The CDR3 bases are TGTGCCAGCAGCGTGACGGACAGAAGAGCGCGAGAGACCCAGTACTTC. It encodes CASSVTDRRARETQYF. This chain joins TRBV7-8 and TRBJ2-5; perhaps TRBD1 as D (6 bases). The V and J ends lost 5 bases and 4 bases respectively, with 20 bases between them. The CDR3 contains 16 residues. Germline V gene sequence: CDR1 SGHVS, CDR2 FQNEAQ.

The J gene is TRBJ1-2, the V gene TRBV28, with 7 bases lining up with TRBD1. Germline V gene lookup returns CDR1 MDHEN and CDR2 SYDVKM. J lost 3 bases, V lost 8 bases, and 15 bases had no gene match. The CDR3 totals 16 residues. CDR3 nucleotides: TGTGCCAGCGTCAGGGGGGATGGGTTTAGGGACTATGGCTACACCTTC. The encoded protein is CASVRGDGFRDYGYTF.

This chain joins TRBV30 and TRBJ1-1; TRBD1 aligns across 7 bases. CDR1 and CDR2 from the germline V gene are GTSNPN and SVGIG (reference sequence). The CDR3 totals 11 residues. The V gene end was trimmed by 8 bases and the J gene end by 6 bases; junction bases not matched to a gene: 6. The DNA for the CDR3 is TGTGCCGGTAACAGGGGCCCTGAAGCTTTCTTT. It specifies CAGNRGPEAFF.

The gene calls are TRBV14 and TRBJ1-2; TRBD1 aligns across 7 bases. CDR3 length: 15 residues. Looked up from germline, CDR1 is SGHDN and CDR2 is FVKESK. V shed 2 bases and J 8 bases; nucleotides not matched to a gene: 11. CDR3 bases: TGTGCCAGCAGCCAACCACAGACAGGGTTTTCGGGCTACACCTTC. As protein: CASSQPQTGFSGYTF.

The J gene is TRBJ2-7, the V gene TRBV2; no clear D gene. The CDR3 sequence is 12 residues long. The germline CDR1 and CDR2 sequences are SNHLY and FYNNEI. V was clipped by 5 bases and J by 4 bases, with 9 bases between them. In DNA form, the CDR3 reads TGTGCCAGCAGTCCCGAGAGGTACGAGCAGTACTTC. This codes for CASSPERYEQYF.

This chain connects TRBV20-1 to TRBJ1-2, with 7 bases matching TRBD1. The CDR3 has 11 amino acids. The trim removed 5 bases at V and 8 bases at J, leaving 5 bases unmatched. The germline V gene encodes CDR1 DFQATT and CDR2 SNEGSKA (reference sequence). The CDR3 DNA reads as TGCAGTGCTGGACAGGAATACGGCTACACCTTC. As protein: CSAGQEYGYTF.